A selection of T cell receptor beta chains follows, all from one sample in a study of T cell responses to AZD1222 COVID-19 vaccine. Assay: immunoSEQ multiplex PCR; the TCRdb copy retains only in-frame clones and omits some. The table has 85,000 to 90,000 clones, almost 90% seen once. Sequenced material: peripheral blood, taken on day 0 of MenACWY control vaccination. The receptors stem from an adult in good health. The CDR3 runs from the conserved cysteine through the conserved F or W. Fields, in order: CDR3 length, clone size, V gene, J gene, D gene, CDR3 DNA, CDR3 protein. The D gene is left open where the match is weak. Clone size is shown for a subset of rows, as once, few, many or a class of expanded clone.

length: 13
size: NA
V: TRBV28
J: TRBJ1-4
D: TRBD1
DNA: TGTGCCAGCAGATCGGACAGGAATGAAAAACTGTTTTTT
CDR3: CASRSDRNEKLFF

length: 13
size: NA
V: TRBV6-6
J: TRBJ1-6
D: TRBD1
DNA: TGTGCCGGACAGGGGGGAAAAAATTCACCCCTCCACTTT
CDR3: CAGQGGKNSPLHF

length: 15
size: NA
V: TRBV7-8
J: TRBJ1-2
D: NA
DNA: TGTGCCAGCAGCTTCCCGGACATAACTAACTATGGCTACACCTTC
CDR3: CASSFPDITNYGYTF

length: 14
size: NA
V: TRBV2
J: TRBJ1-3
D: NA
DNA: TGTGCCAGCAGTCAGGAGAGCTCTGGAAACACCATATATTTT
CDR3: CASSQESSGNTIYF

length: 15
size: NA
V: TRBV29-1
J: TRBJ2-5
D: TRBD2
DNA: TGCAGCGTTCCGACTAGCGGGTTTATGGGGGAGACCCAGTACTTC
CDR3: CSVPTSGFMGETQYF

length: 16
size: NA
V: TRBV6-1
J: TRBJ1-5
D: NA
DNA: TGTGCCAGCAGTGAAAGCTGGCGGAACTTTCATCAGCCCCAGCATTTT
CDR3: CASSESWRNFHQPQHF

length: 16
size: NA
V: TRBV19
J: TRBJ1-4
D: NA
DNA: TGTGCCAGTAGTATAGGAGGGGTCCTAGGGGATGAAAAACTGTTTTTT
CDR3: CASSIGGVLGDEKLFF

length: 16
size: few
V: TRBV3-1/TRBV3-2
J: TRBJ1-1
D: NA
DNA: TGTGCCAGCAGCCAAGTCCCCAAGGGTCTGAACACTGAAGCTTTCTTT
CDR3: CASSQVPKGLNTEAFF

length: 14
size: NA
V: TRBV28
J: TRBJ1-1
D: TRBD1
DNA: TGTGCCAGCAGTCCAGGGGGCGCGGACACTGAAGCTTTCTTT
CDR3: CASSPGGADTEAFF

length: 14
size: NA
V: TRBV28
J: TRBJ1-1
D: NA
DNA: TGTGCCAGCAGTTTGGAGGGCGCGTGGGGAGAAGCTTTCTTT
CDR3: CASSLEGAWGEAFF

length: 14
size: NA
V: TRBV19
J: TRBJ2-7
D: TRBD1
DNA: TGTGCCAGTAGCCCACGGACAGGGACCTACGAGCAGTACTTC
CDR3: CASSPRTGTYEQYF

length: 15
size: NA
V: TRBV3-1/TRBV3-2
J: TRBJ1-1
D: NA
DNA: TGTGCCAGCAGCCCGAGCGAGTGGGGGAACACTGAAGCTTTCTTT
CDR3: CASSPSEWGNTEAFF

length: 15
size: NA
V: TRBV19
J: TRBJ2-7
D: TRBD1
DNA: TGTGCCAGTAGTATAAGACACTCAACAGGGGACGAGCAGTACTTC
CDR3: CASSIRHSTGDEQYF

length: 15
size: NA
V: TRBV6-2/TRBV6-3
J: TRBJ1-1
D: TRBD1
DNA: TGTGCCAGCAGCCCCGGGACAGGGGTCGGGACTGAAGCTTTCTTT
CDR3: CASSPGTGVGTEAFF

length: 15
size: once
V: TRBV10-3
J: TRBJ1-1
D: NA
DNA: TGTGCCATCAGTGAGTCGACAAGTATGAACACTGAAGCTTTCTTT
CDR3: CAISESTSMNTEAFF

length: 13
size: NA
V: TRBV19
J: TRBJ2-3
D: NA
DNA: TGTGCCAGTAGTATGCGGCAGACAGATACGCAGTATTTT
CDR3: CASSMRQTDTQYF

length: 12
size: once
V: TRBV7-2
J: TRBJ1-2
D: NA
DNA: TGTGCCAGCAGCCATGGGAACTATGGCTACACCTTC
CDR3: CASSHGNYGYTF

length: 18
size: NA
V: TRBV7-9
J: TRBJ2-1
D: TRBD1
DNA: TGTGCCAGCAGCTTAGGACCAGGGGGCCCGGGCCCCTACAATGAGCAGTTCTTC
CDR3: CASSLGPGGPGPYNEQFF

length: 17
size: NA
V: TRBV7-8
J: TRBJ1-2
D: NA
DNA: TGTGCCAGCAGCCCTCAAAAAGAGACAGGAATTAACTATGGCTACACCTTC
CDR3: CASSPQKETGINYGYTF

length: 16
size: NA
V: TRBV5-1
J: TRBJ2-6
D: TRBD2
DNA: TGCGCCAGCAGCTTGAGCGGGGAGGCTGGGGCCAACGTCCTGACTTTC
CDR3: CASSLSGEAGANVLTF

length: 14
size: NA
V: TRBV4-1
J: TRBJ2-5
D: NA
DNA: TGCGCCAGCAGCCCCGCGGGGACCGGGGGGACCCAGTACTTC
CDR3: CASSPAGTGGTQYF

length: 17
size: NA
V: TRBV24-1
J: TRBJ2-1
D: NA
DNA: TGTGCCACCGGGGCCGGGTACGGGTCGAGCCCCTACAATGAGCAGTTCTTC
CDR3: CATGAGYGSSPYNEQFF

length: 13
size: NA
V: TRBV10-3
J: TRBJ2-3
D: TRBD2
DNA: TGTGCCATCTGGGCGGGGGAAACAGATACGCAGTATTTT
CDR3: CAIWAGETDTQYF

length: 15
size: NA
V: TRBV12-5
J: TRBJ1-6
D: NA
DNA: TGTGCTAGTGGTTTTGATGTCGGGTTAAGGCCACCCCTCCACTTT
CDR3: CASGFDVGLRPPLHF

length: 11
size: NA
V: TRBV6-1
J: TRBJ2-7
D: NA
DNA: TGTGCCAGCAGTTTTTCTACCGAGCAGTACTTC
CDR3: CASSFSTEQYF

length: 13
size: NA
V: TRBV18
J: TRBJ2-1
D: NA
DNA: TGTGCCAGCTCACCGGACCAGTCGGGTGAGCAGTTCTTC
CDR3: CASSPDQSGEQFF

length: 20
size: NA
V: TRBV4-3
J: TRBJ1-1
D: NA
DNA: TGCGCCAGCAGCCAAGAGATCTTTAGAGAACAGGGCGTAGGGGGAACTGAAGCTTTCTTT
CDR3: CASSQEIFREQGVGGTEAFF

length: 14
size: many
V: TRBV19
J: TRBJ1-4
D: TRBD1
DNA: TGTGCCAGTAGTATGGGACAGGGTGATGAAAAACTGTTTTTT
CDR3: CASSMGQGDEKLFF

length: 11
size: NA
V: TRBV30
J: TRBJ1-4
D: NA
DNA: TGTGCCTGGAGTGTAGGGTACAGGACAGCCTTT
CDR3: CAWSVGYRTAF

length: 10
size: few
V: TRBV30
J: TRBJ2-7
D: NA
DNA: TGTGCCCTCGGCGCTTACGAGCAGTACTTC
CDR3: CALGAYEQYF

length: 15
size: NA
V: TRBV19
J: TRBJ2-1
D: TRBD2
DNA: TGTGCCAGTAGTCCTCTAGCGGGGCGACAGGATGAGCAGTTCTTC
CDR3: CASSPLAGRQDEQFF

length: 14
size: many
V: TRBV2
J: TRBJ2-7
D: NA
DNA: TGTGCCAGCAGTGAAGGGGGCAGCAGCTACGAGCAGTACTTC
CDR3: CASSEGGSSYEQYF

length: 15
size: NA
V: TRBV6-1
J: TRBJ1-1
D: NA
DNA: TGTGCCAGCAGTGACGAAGGGGCGATAAACACTGAAGCTTTCTTT
CDR3: CASSDEGAINTEAFF

length: 16
size: NA
V: TRBV5-8
J: TRBJ2-1
D: TRBD2
DNA: TGTGCCAGCAGCCTCCGACTAGCGGGGGGGTTCCATGAGCAGTTCTTC
CDR3: CASSLRLAGGFHEQFF

length: 15
size: NA
V: TRBV19
J: TRBJ2-7
D: NA
DNA: TGTGCCAGTAGTCCTCAGCCCGGGTCCCTCGGCGAGCAGTACTTC
CDR3: CASSPQPGSLGEQYF